Many counts were recorded for the clone carrying this T cell receptor beta chain. The antigen is undetermined. TCRdb reprocessed the PCR reads with MiXCR, giving one entry per CDR3 protein. The table lists under 600,000 distinct CDR3 sequences, 25% of them singletons, with over 0.6% in the top ten. The data were taken from a study of molecular identifiers for immune sequencing clone quantification. The CDR3 has 15 residues. Germline CDR1 reads SQVTM; CDR2 reads ANQGSEA. The ends lost 8 bases at V and 1 base at J; junction bases unmatched: 9. Study observations and caveats: Whereas naive cells kept under 1% of molecules in clones above 20 RNA copies, such clones held over 99% in effectors.

The sequencing input was naive CD8+ T cells from blood, with Jurkat cell RNA spiked in. Subset of the sample: FACS-sorted CD8+CD4-CCR7+CD45RA+ naive T cells. This sequence was found in a human donor in good health. Some libraries in this study had Jurkat cell RNA spiked in. This chain uses TRBV29-1 with TRBJ2-3; 10 nucleotides agree with TRBD2. The DNA for the CDR3 is TGCAGCAGCGAAGGACTAGCGGAACGCACAGATACGCAGTATTTT. Protein product: CSSEGLAERTDTQYF.